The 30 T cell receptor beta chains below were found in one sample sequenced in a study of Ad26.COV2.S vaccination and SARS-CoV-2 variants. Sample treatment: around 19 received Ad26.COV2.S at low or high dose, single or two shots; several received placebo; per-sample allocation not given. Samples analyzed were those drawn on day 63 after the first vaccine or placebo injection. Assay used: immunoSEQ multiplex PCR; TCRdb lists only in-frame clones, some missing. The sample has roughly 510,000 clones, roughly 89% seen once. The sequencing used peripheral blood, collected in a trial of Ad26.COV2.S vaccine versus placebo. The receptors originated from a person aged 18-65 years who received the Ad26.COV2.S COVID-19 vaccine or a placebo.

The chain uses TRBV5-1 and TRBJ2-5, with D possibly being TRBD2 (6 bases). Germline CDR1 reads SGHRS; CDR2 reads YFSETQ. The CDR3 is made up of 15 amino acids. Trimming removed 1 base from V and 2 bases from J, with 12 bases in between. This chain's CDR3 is CASSLFPGAQETQYF. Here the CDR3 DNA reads TGCGCCAGCAGCTTGTTCCCGGGAGCACAAGAGACCCAGTACTTC.

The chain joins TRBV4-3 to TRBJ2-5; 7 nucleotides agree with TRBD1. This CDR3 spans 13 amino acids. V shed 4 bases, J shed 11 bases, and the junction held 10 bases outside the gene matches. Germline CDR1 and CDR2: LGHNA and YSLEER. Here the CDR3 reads CASSPRQGRVQYF. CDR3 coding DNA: TGCGCCAGCAGCCCTCGACAGGGTCGAGTGCAGTACTTC.

CDR3 bases: TGCAGTGCTAGTGGTTTGGTGGAGAGAGAACAGCCCCAGCATTTT. Encoded protein: CSASGLVEREQPQHF. J is TRBJ1-5 and V is TRBV20-1; D ambiguous. CDR1 DFQATT and CDR2 SNEGSKA come from the germline V gene (reference sequence). This CDR3 has 15 residues. V was trimmed by 3 bases and J by 7 bases, leaving 19 bases between them.

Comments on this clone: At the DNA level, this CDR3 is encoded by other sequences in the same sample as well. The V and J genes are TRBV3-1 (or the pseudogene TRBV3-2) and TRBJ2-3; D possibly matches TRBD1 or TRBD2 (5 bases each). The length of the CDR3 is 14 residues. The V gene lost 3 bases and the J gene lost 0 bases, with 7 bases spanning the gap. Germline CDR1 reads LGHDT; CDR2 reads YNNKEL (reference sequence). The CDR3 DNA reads TGTGCCAGCAGCCAGGGGGTCAGCACAGATACGCAGTATTTT. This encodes CASSQGVSTDTQYF.

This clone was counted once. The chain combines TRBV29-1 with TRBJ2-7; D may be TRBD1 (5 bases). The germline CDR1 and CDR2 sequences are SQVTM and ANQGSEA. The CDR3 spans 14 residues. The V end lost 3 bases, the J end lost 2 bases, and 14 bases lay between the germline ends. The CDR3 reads CSVETAEFTYEQYF. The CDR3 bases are TGCAGCGTTGAGACAGCAGAATTTACCTACGAGCAGTACTTC.

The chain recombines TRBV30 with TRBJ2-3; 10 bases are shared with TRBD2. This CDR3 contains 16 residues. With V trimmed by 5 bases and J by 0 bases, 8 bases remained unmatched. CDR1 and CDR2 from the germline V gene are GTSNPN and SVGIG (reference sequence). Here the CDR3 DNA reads TGTGCCTGGCTGGGCTATAGCGGGAGGAGCACAGATACGCAGTATTTT. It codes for CAWLGYSGRSTDTQYF.

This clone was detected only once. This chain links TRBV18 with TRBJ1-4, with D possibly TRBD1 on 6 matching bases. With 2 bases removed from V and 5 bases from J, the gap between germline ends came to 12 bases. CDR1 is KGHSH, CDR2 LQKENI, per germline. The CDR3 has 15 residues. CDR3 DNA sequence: TGTGCCAGCTCACCAGGGGGCAAAGGGAATGAAAAACTGTTTTTT. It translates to CASSPGGKGNEKLFF. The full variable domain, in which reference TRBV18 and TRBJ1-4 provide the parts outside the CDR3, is NAGVMQNPRHLVRRRGQEARLRCSPMKGHSHVYWYRQLPEEGLKFMVYLQKENIIDESGMPKERFSAEFPKEGPSILRIQQVVRGDSAAYFCASSPGGKGNEKLFFGSGTQLSVL.

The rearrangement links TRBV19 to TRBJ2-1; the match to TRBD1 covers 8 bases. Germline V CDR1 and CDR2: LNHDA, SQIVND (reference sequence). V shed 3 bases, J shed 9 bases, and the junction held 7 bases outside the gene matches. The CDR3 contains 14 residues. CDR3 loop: CASSIQGAVGEQFF. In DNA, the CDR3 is TGTGCCAGTAGTATTCAGGGGGCAGTCGGTGAGCAGTTCTTC.

CDR3 nucleotide sequence: TGTGCCAGCAGCTTAGGGTTTCGGCGCCTCGTGGGTGGTGAGCAGTTCTTC. Encoded protein: CASSLGFRRLVGGEQFF. The chain couples TRBV11-2 to TRBJ2-1; D uncertain. The length of the CDR3 is 17 residues. Germline assignment: CDR1 SGHAT and CDR2 FQNNGV. V dropped 1 base and J dropped 9 bases, with 22 bases sitting between them.

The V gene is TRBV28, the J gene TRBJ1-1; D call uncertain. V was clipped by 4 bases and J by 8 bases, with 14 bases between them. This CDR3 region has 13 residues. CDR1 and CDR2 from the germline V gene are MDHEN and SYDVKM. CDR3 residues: CASSSYPRPEAFF. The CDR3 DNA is TGTGCCAGCAGTTCCTACCCCAGGCCAGAAGCTTTCTTT. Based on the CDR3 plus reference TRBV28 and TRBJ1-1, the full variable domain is DVKVTQSSRYLVKRTGEKVFLECVQDMDHENMFWYRQDPGLGLRLIYFSYDVKMKEKGDIPEGYSVSREKKERFSLILESASTNQTSMYLCASSSYPRPEAFFGQGTRLTVV.

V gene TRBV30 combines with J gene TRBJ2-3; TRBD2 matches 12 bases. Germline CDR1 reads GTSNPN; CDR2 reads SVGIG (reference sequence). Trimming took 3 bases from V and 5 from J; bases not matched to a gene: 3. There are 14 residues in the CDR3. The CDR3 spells CAWRLAGGLDTQYF. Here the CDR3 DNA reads TGTGCCTGGAGACTAGCGGGAGGCCTAGATACGCAGTATTTT.

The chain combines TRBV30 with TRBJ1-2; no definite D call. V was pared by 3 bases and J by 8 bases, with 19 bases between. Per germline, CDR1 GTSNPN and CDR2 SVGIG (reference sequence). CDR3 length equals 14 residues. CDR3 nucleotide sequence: TGTGCCTGGAGATTAGGGCTCGCGGCCGAGGGCTACACCTTC. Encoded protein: CAWRLGLAAEGYTF.

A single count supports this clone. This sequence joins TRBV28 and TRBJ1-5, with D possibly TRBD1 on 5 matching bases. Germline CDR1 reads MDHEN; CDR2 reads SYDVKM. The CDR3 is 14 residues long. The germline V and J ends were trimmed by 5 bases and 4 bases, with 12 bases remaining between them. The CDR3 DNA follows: TGTGCCAGCAGTCAATGGGGGGAAAATCAGCCCCAGCATTTT. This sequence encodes CASSQWGENQPQHF.

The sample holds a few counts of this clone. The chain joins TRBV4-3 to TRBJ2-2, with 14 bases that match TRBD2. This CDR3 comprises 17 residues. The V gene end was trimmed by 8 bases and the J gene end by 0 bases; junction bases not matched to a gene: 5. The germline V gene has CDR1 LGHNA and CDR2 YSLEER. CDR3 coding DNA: TGCGCCAGCTCCGGACTAGCGGGAGGACCGAACACCGGGGAGCTGTTTTTT. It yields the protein CASSGLAGGPNTGELFF.

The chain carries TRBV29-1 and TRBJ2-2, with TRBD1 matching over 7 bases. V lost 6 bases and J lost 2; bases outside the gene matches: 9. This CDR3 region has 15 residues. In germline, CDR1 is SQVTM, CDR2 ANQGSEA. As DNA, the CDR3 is TGCAGCGTGGGATCCGGGACAGTCAACACCGGGGAGCTGTTTTTT. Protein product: CSVGSGTVNTGELFF.

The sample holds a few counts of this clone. DNA for the CDR3: TGTGCCAGCAGTTCCCGGGACAGGACAAAAGAGACCCAGTACTTC. It specifies CASSSRDRTKETQYF. The genes are TRBV27 and TRBJ2-5; 8 positions match TRBD1. Germline V CDR1 and CDR2: MNHEY, SMNVEV (reference sequence). V shed 4 bases, J shed 3 bases, and the junction held 7 bases outside the gene matches. This CDR3 region has 15 residues.

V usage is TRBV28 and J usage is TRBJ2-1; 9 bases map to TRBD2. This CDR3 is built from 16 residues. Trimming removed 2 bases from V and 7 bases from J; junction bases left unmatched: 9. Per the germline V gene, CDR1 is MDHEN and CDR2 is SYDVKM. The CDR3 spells CASSLGIGGRGNEQFF. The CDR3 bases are TGTGCCAGCAGTTTAGGGATAGGCGGGAGGGGGAATGAGCAGTTCTTC.

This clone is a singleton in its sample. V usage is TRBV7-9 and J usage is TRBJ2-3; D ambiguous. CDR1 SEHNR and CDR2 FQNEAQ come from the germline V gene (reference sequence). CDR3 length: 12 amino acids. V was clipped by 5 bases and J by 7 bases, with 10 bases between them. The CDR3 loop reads CASSPLVHTQYF. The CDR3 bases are TGTGCCAGCAGCCCGTTAGTTCATACGCAGTATTTT.

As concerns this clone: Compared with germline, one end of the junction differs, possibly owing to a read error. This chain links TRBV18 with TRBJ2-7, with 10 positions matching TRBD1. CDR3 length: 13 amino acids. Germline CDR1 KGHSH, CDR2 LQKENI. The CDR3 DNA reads TGTGCCAGCTCACGCGAACAGACAGGGGGCGAAAACTTC. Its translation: CASSREQTGGENF.

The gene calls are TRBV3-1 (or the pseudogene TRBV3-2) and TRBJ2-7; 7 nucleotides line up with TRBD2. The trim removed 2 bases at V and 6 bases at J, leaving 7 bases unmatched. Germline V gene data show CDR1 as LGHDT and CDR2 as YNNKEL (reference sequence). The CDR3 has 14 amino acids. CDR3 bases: TGTGCCAGCAGCCAACACGTTAGCGGGCCCGAGCAGTACTTC. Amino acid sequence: CASSQHVSGPEQYF.

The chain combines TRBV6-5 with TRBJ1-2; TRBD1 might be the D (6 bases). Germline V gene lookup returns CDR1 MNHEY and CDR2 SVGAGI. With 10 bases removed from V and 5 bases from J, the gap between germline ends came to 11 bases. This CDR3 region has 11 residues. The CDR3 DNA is TGTGCCACCCTGGACAGTTATGGCTACACCTTC. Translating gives CATLDSYGYTF.

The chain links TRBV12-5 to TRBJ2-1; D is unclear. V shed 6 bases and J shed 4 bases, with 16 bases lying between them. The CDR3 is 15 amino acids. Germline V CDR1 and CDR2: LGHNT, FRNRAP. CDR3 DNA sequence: TGTGCTAGTGGACCTGACACCGGTCAGTACAATGAGCAGTTCTTC. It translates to CASGPDTGQYNEQFF.

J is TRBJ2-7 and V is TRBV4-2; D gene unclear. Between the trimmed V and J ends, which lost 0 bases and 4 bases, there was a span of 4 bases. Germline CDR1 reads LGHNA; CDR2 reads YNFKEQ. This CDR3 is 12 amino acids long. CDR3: CASSQDLYEQYF. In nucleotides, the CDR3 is TGTGCCAGCAGCCAAGATCTGTACGAGCAGTACTTC.

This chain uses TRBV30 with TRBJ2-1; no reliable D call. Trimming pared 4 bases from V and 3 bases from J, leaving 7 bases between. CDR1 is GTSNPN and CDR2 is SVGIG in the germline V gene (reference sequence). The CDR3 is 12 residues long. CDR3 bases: TGTGCCTGGACTAGAATCTACAATGAGCAGTTCTTC. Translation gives CAWTRIYNEQFF.

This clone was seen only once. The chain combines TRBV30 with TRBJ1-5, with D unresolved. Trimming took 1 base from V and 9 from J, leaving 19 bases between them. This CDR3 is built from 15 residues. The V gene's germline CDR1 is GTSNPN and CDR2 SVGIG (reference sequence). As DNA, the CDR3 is TGTGCCTGGAGTGAACGGCGGGTCCGTTCGGGGCCCCAGCATTTT. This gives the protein CAWSERRVRSGPQHF. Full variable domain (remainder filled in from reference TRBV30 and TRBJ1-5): SQTIHQWPATLVQPVGSPLSLECTVEGTSNPNLYWYRQAAGRGLQLLFYSVGIGQISSEVPQNLSASRPQDRQFILSSKKLLLSDSGFYLCAWSERRVRSGPQHFGDGTRLSIL.

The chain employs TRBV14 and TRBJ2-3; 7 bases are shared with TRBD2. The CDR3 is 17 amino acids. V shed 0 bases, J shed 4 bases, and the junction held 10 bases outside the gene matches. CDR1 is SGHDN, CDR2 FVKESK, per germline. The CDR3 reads CASSQDIGGSSADTQYF. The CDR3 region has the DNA TGTGCCAGCAGCCAAGATATCGGCGGGAGTAGCGCAGATACGCAGTATTTT.

The CDR3 region is CASSQDGVDTQYF. The CDR3 DNA follows: TGTGCCAGCAGCCAAGATGGGGTTGATACGCAGTATTTT. The chain couples TRBV4-2 to TRBJ2-3; D is uncertain. Germline loops: CDR1 LGHNA, CDR2 YNFKEQ. The V end lost 0 bases, the J end lost 6 bases, and 7 bases lay between the germline ends. There are 13 residues in the CDR3.

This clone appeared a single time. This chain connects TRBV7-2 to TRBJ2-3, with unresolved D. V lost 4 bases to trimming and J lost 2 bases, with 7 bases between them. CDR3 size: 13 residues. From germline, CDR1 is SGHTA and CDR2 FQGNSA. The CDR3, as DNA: TGTGCCAGCAGCTACCTTTCCACAGATACGCAGTATTTT. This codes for CASSYLSTDTQYF.

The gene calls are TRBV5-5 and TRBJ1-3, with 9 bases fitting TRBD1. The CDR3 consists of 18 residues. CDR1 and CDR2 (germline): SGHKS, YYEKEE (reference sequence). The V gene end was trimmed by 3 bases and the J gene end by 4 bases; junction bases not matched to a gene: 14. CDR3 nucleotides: TGTGCCAGCAGCTCGCTAATTGGGGACAGGGTTGTCGGAAACACCATATATTTT. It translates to CASSSLIGDRVVGNTIYF.

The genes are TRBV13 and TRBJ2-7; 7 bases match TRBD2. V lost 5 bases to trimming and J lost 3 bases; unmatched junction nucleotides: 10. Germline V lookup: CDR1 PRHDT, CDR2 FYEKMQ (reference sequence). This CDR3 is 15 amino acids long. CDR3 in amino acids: CASSPRGDGNYEQYF. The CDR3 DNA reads TGTGCCAGCAGCCCCCGGGGGGATGGGAACTACGAGCAGTACTTC.